The 28 T cell receptor beta chains listed next were all sequenced from one sample in a study of cytomegalovirus exposure and HLA in healthy donors. With 60 Vbeta and 13 Jbeta primers, the PCR was carried out. TCRdb's table, derived via immunoSEQ multiplex PCR, lists solely in-frame clones and lacks some. Found here are 130,000 or so clones, around 65% of them singletons; the top ten hold about 1.8%. The source material was PBMCs. All receptors come from a male donor in good health and CMV-seronegative.

This chain links TRBV4-1 with TRBJ2-6, with D possibly matching TRBD2 (5 bases). From germline, CDR1 is MGHRA and CDR2 YSYEKL. The CDR3 has 16 residues. V lost 1 base, J lost 0 bases, and 7 bases lay in between. The DNA of the CDR3 is TGCGCCAGCAGCCAAGTTGCGGGCTCTGGGGCCAACGTCCTGACTTTC. Amino acid sequence: CASSQVAGSGANVLTF.

This clone was detected a few times. The chain recombines TRBV7-3 with TRBJ2-5, with 7 bases matching TRBD2. This CDR3 has 15 amino acids. V shed 5 bases, J shed 5 bases, and the junction held 11 bases outside the gene matches. Germline V CDR1 and CDR2: SGHTA, FQGTGA. Here the CDR3 reads CASSPIGGGGETQYF. The CDR3, as DNA: TGTGCCAGCAGCCCGATCGGCGGGGGTGGGGAGACCCAGTACTTC.

This chain links TRBV9 with TRBJ1-3; TRBD1 agrees at 10 bases. This CDR3 is built from 17 residues. V shed 3 bases and J 2 bases; nucleotides not matched to a gene: 8. Germline assignment: CDR1 SGDLS and CDR2 YYNGEE. The CDR3 sequence is CASSATPDRGPGNTIYF. The DNA of the CDR3 is TGTGCCAGCAGCGCAACCCCCGACAGGGGGCCTGGAAACACCATATATTTT.

CDR3 bases: TGTGCCAGCAGTGAACAGGGCACCCGGAACACCGGGGAGCTGTTTTTT. It codes for CASSEQGTRNTGELFF. The rearrangement uses TRBV25-1 and TRBJ2-2; maybe TRBD1 (5 bases). Germline V gene sequence: CDR1 MGHDK, CDR2 SYGVNS. The CDR3 runs to 16 residues. Trimming removed 2 bases at V and 1 base at J, with 11 bases between.

V gene TRBV19 combines with J gene TRBJ2-6, with a possible D match to TRBD1 (5 bases). The CDR3 consists of 16 residues. V was trimmed by 4 bases and J by 0 bases, leaving 10 bases between them. Germline loops: CDR1 LNHDA, CDR2 SQIVND (reference sequence). CDR3 amino acids: CASSRGHFSGANVLTF. Written as DNA, the CDR3 is TGTGCCAGTAGTAGGGGCCACTTCTCTGGGGCCAACGTCCTGACTTTC. The variable domain in full, with the rest retrieved from reference TRBV19 and TRBJ2-6, is DGGITQSPKYLFRKEGQNVTLSCEQNLNHDAMYWYRQDPGQGLRLIYYSQIVNDFQKGDIAEGYSVSREKKESFPLTVTSAQKNPTAFYLCASSRGHFSGANVLTFGAGSRLTVL.

The rearrangement links TRBV5-1 to TRBJ1-4, with 8 positions matching TRBD1. Looked up from germline, CDR1 is SGHRS and CDR2 is YFSETQ. With V trimmed by 4 bases and J by 4 bases, 3 bases remained unmatched. There are 14 residues in the CDR3. In nucleotides, the CDR3 is TGCGCCAGCAGCACGGGACAGGATAATGAAAAACTGTTTTTT. It encodes CASSTGQDNEKLFF.

This clone showed up just a few times. The V gene is TRBV9, the J gene TRBJ1-5, with D possibly matching TRBD1 (5 bases). Germline V gene sequence: CDR1 SGDLS, CDR2 YYNGEE. V lost 2 bases to trimming and J lost 3 bases, with 12 bases between them. This CDR3 is built from 15 residues. The DNA for the CDR3 is TGTGCCAGCAGCGTGACACAGGACCCCAATCAGCCCCAGCATTTT. Amino acids: CASSVTQDPNQPQHF.

This clone was recorded only once. The chain couples TRBV19 to TRBJ1-1, with TRBD1 matching 10 bases. Germline V gives CDR1 LNHDA, CDR2 SQIVND (reference sequence). This CDR3 contains 18 residues. V was clipped by 3 bases and J by 1 base; unmatched bases: 11. The DNA of the CDR3 is TGTGCCAGTAGTATGGCCCCCGGGACAGGGGCTTCGAACACTGAAGCTTTCTTT. This sequence encodes CASSMAPGTGASNTEAFF.

V and J are TRBV4-1 and TRBJ1-1; maybe TRBD1 (6 bases). The V and J ends lost 0 bases and 3 bases respectively, with 11 bases between them. The CDR3 contains 15 residues. Looked up from germline, CDR1 is MGHRA and CDR2 is YSYEKL. CDR3 DNA: TGCGCCAGCAGCCAAGAAGGGGGGGGATACACTGAAGCTTTCTTT. Its protein is CASSQEGGGYTEAFF.

This chain joins TRBV19 and TRBJ1-6, with a possible D match to TRBD1 (6 bases). The V end lost 3 bases, the J end lost 7 bases, and 10 bases lay between the germline ends. The CDR3 sequence is 14 residues long. CDR1 LNHDA and CDR2 SQIVND come from the germline V gene (reference sequence). The CDR3 loop is CASSMDSGNSPLHF. The CDR3 DNA reads TGTGCCAGTAGTATGGACAGTGGGAATTCACCCCTCCACTTT.

The CDR3 nucleotides are TGTGCCAGCAGCTTATCAGGGGGCCTTAACTATGGCTACACCTTC. Encoded protein: CASSLSGGLNYGYTF. V usage is TRBV7-2 and J usage is TRBJ1-2, with 8 bases fitting TRBD1. The CDR3 extends over 15 amino acids. The V segment lost 2 bases and the J segment 1 base; nucleotides outside the gene matches: 3. The germline V gene has CDR1 SGHTA and CDR2 FQGNSA. Full variable domain (missing parts from reference TRBV7-2 and TRBJ1-2): GAGVSQSPSNKVTEKGKDVELRCDPISGHTALYWYRQSLGQGLEFLIYFQGNSAPDKSGLPSDRFSAERTGGSVSTLTIQRTQQEDSAVYLCASSLSGGLNYGYTFGSGTRLTVV.

This clone has only a few counts. The chain has TRBV6-6 and TRBJ1-3; D not resolved. The CDR3 consists of 12 residues. V was trimmed by 7 bases and J by 3 bases, leaving 7 bases between them. Germline V gene sequence: CDR1 MNHNY, CDR2 SVGAGI (reference sequence). The CDR3 DNA is TGTGCCAGCACCTTCAGTGGAAACACCATATATTTT. Protein sequence: CASTFSGNTIYF.

The gene calls are TRBV11-3 and TRBJ2-3; D is uncertain. Germline V gives CDR1 SGHNT, CDR2 YENEEA. The germline V and J ends were trimmed by 5 bases and 1 base, with 10 bases remaining between them. This CDR3 comprises 14 residues. DNA for the CDR3: TGTGCCAGCAGCCCCCGACGGGGCACAGATACGCAGTATTTT. Its translation: CASSPRRGTDTQYF.

This chain connects TRBV7-2 to TRBJ1-1, with TRBD1 matching over 10 bases. The J segment lost 2 bases and the V segment lost 6 bases, leaving 9 bases of the junction unmatched. There are 16 residues in the CDR3. CDR1 is SGHTA, CDR2 FQGNSA, per germline. CDR3: CASRPDRGRPNTEAFF. The CDR3 nucleotides read TGTGCCAGCAGACCCGACAGGGGGCGGCCCAACACTGAAGCTTTCTTT.

The genes are TRBV7-2 and TRBJ2-2, with 8 bases matching TRBD1. Germline V gives CDR1 SGHTA, CDR2 FQGNSA. This CDR3 spans 14 amino acids. Trimming at V came to 5 bases and at J to 5 bases, leaving 4 bases not matched to a gene. CDR3 in amino acids: CASSPGQGTGELFF. Written as DNA, the CDR3 is TGTGCCAGCAGCCCCGGACAGGGTACCGGGGAGCTGTTTTTT.

The rearrangement links TRBV9 to TRBJ2-7, with 7 bases that match TRBD1. Germline CDR1 and CDR2: SGDLS and YYNGEE. CDR3 length equals 16 residues. The V segment lost 4 bases and the J segment 4 bases; nucleotides outside the gene matches: 14. The CDR3 sequence: CASSLVFGTDNYEQYF. In nucleotides, the CDR3 is TGTGCCAGCAGCTTGGTTTTCGGGACAGACAATTACGAGCAGTACTTC.

This clone was recorded once. A read error may account for a junction end that differs from germline. This sequence joins TRBV7-3 and TRBJ2-3, with TRBD2 matching over 10 bases. Germline CDR1 reads SGHTA; CDR2 reads FQGTGA. This CDR3 comprises 15 residues. The CDR3 loop reads CASSLTSGVTDTQYF. CDR3 nucleotide sequence: TGTGCCAGCAGCCTAACTAGCGGGGTAACAGATACGCAGTATTTT.

The genes are TRBV29-1 and TRBJ2-3; TRBD2 is a possible D gene (5 bases). CDR1 SQVTM and CDR2 ANQGSEA come from the germline V gene. V was clipped by 4 bases and J by 0 bases, with 5 bases between them. This CDR3 is built from 12 residues. In DNA, the CDR3 is TGCAGCGTTGGAGGGAGCACAGATACGCAGTATTTT. Translating it yields CSVGGSTDTQYF.

This clone has a single count. This chain joins TRBV4-2 and TRBJ2-1; 11 positions match TRBD1. The V gene's germline CDR1 is LGHNA and CDR2 YNFKEQ. The J segment lost 8 bases and the V segment lost 2 bases, leaving 11 bases of the junction unmatched. The CDR3 covers 17 residues. CDR3 sequence reads: CASSQSGRTGGFHEQFF. In nucleotides, the CDR3 is TGTGCCAGCAGCCAATCCGGCCGGACAGGGGGCTTCCATGAGCAGTTCTTC.

This rearrangement joins TRBV19 to TRBJ1-2; D remains unclear. V was pared by 7 bases and J by 4 bases, with 10 bases between. The germline CDR1 and CDR2 sequences are LNHDA and SQIVND (reference sequence). The CDR3 covers 12 residues. The CDR3 nucleotides are TGTGCCAGTACCCGAGAGAGCTATGGCTACACCTTC. Protein product: CASTRESYGYTF. The whole variable domain, remainder taken from reference TRBV19 and TRBJ1-2, is DGGITQSPKYLFRKEGQNVTLSCEQNLNHDAMYWYRQDPGQGLRLIYYSQIVNDFQKGDIAEGYSVSREKKESFPLTVTSAQKNPTAFYLCASTRESYGYTFGSGTRLTVV.

CDR3 protein: CASSLGGQGPNTDTQYF. The DNA for the CDR3 is TGCGCCAGCAGCTTGGGGGGACAGGGGCCGAACACAGATACGCAGTATTTT. The rearrangement uses TRBV5-1 and TRBJ2-3; 10 positions agree with TRBD1. The CDR3 runs to 17 residues. CDR1 is SGHRS, CDR2 YFSETQ, per germline. Trimming cost V 0 bases and J 2 bases; bases outside gene matches: 6.

The chain's CDR3 is CASSVRLGDTQYF. Here the CDR3 DNA reads TGTGCCAGCAGCGTACGTCTCGGAGATACGCAGTATTTT. The genes are TRBV9 and TRBJ2-3; no clear D gene. The CDR3 has 13 amino acids. Germline CDR1 and CDR2: SGDLS and YYNGEE. V was clipped by 1 base and J by 5 bases, with 8 bases between them.

The chain employs TRBV5-6 and TRBJ1-2; TRBD1 matches at 10 bases. The CDR3 has 15 residues. The J segment lost 7 bases and the V segment lost 4 bases, leaving 10 bases of the junction unmatched. Looked up from germline, CDR1 is SGHDT and CDR2 is YYEEEE. The CDR3 region is CASSMWDRGGCGYTF. The DNA for the CDR3 is TGTGCCAGCAGCATGTGGGACAGGGGAGGATGTGGCTACACCTTC.

V usage is TRBV7-8 and J usage is TRBJ2-4; a weak D match, TRBD2 (5 bases). Germline loops: CDR1 SGHVS, CDR2 FQNEAQ. V gave up 5 bases and J gave up 2 bases, with 10 bases separating them. The CDR3 runs to 14 residues. The CDR3 nucleotides are TGTGCCAGCAGCCTCCGGGAAACCAAAAACATTCAGTACTTC. It is translated as CASSLRETKNIQYF.

This clone was detected a few times. The V and J genes are TRBV9 and TRBJ2-7; tentatively, D is TRBD1 (8 bases). The germline V gene encodes CDR1 SGDLS and CDR2 YYNGEE. There are 16 residues in the CDR3. V was shortened by 3 bases and J by 4 bases, with 20 bases between the two germline ends. The DNA for the CDR3 is TGTGCCAGCAGCGGATATAGCGGGCAGGGGGCTTACGAGCAGTACTTC. Protein product: CASSGYSGQGAYEQYF.

This clone was seen many times. The chain links TRBV4-1 to TRBJ1-4; D gene uncertain. Germline V gene sequence: CDR1 MGHRA, CDR2 YSYEKL. V gave up 0 bases and J gave up 8 bases, with 7 bases separating them. The CDR3 contains 13 residues. This chain's CDR3 is CASSQEEREKLFF. The DNA for the CDR3 is TGCGCCAGCAGCCAAGAAGAGCGGGAAAAACTGTTTTTT.

This clone was seen a few times. The rearrangement uses TRBV9 and TRBJ2-7; 9 positions match TRBD1. The CDR3 is made up of 13 amino acids. The germline gives CDR1 SGDLS, CDR2 YYNGEE. The V segment lost 2 bases and the J segment 5 bases; nucleotides outside the gene matches: 2. CDR3 nucleotides: TGTGCCAGCAGCGTGGGACAGGGCGACGAGCAGTACTTC. Residues: CASSVGQGDEQYF. The whole variable domain, remainder taken from reference TRBV9 and TRBJ2-7, is DSGVTQTPKHLITATGQRVTLRCSPRSGDLSVYWYQQSLDQGLQFLIQYYNGEERAKGNILERFSAQQFPDLHSELNLSSLELGDSALYFCASSVGQGDEQYFGPGTRLTVT.

The V and J genes are TRBV5-1 and TRBJ1-4, with D maybe TRBD1 (6 bases). Trimming shortened V by 7 bases and J by 0 bases, and 13 bases separated the two germline ends. The CDR3 totals 15 residues. Germline V lookup: CDR1 SGHRS, CDR2 YFSETQ. The CDR3 DNA reads TGCGCCAGCTCCACCGGACAGACAACTAATGAAAAACTGTTTTTT. Protein product: CASSTGQTTNEKLFF.